The entry below gives a single TCR beta chain sequence along with its context. The CDR3 loop spans 17 amino acids. CDR1 MDHEN and CDR2 SYDVKM come from the germline V gene. Trimming cost V 7 bases and J 7 bases; bases outside gene matches: 10. The sample belongs to a study of blood T cell repertoires in COVID-19. Study in general: Donors in the United States, Italy and Spain gave samples during acute or convalescent COVID-19. T cells, B-cell-depleted T cells, or PBMCs provided the cDNA or gDNA that served as material.

Per the study methods: Researchers report that nucleated cell counts were estimated from reference gene primer amplification. Clones were sequenced by immunoSEQ multiplex PCR, and TCRdb holds only the in-frame ones, with some missing. The V and J calls and clone size come from that table; D and trimming were worked out from the DNA. The table records approximately 50,000 clones, 85% of them present only once. The receptor was derived from a human donor in a cohort sampled during active COVID-19. The material sequenced was peripheral blood. This rearrangement joins TRBV28 to TRBJ2-2; 15 bases fit TRBD2. CDR3 residues: CASTTGLAGGRVGELFF. DNA for the CDR3: TGTGCCAGCACCACTGGACTAGCGGGAGGGCGAGTCGGGGAGCTGTTTTTT.